This TCR beta chain was sequenced during a study of T cells in Graves' hyperthyroidism and ophthalmopathy. This clonotype has at least ten counts. RNA transcripts were the template for amplifying TCR beta CDR3 regions. When the TCR CDR3 underwent first-round RT-PCR, the HTBI primer set was used. Using its own MiXCR run on the multiplex PCR reads, TCRdb lists one record per CDR3 protein. The data show around 760,000 distinct CDR3 sequences, roughly a third seen once. Fresh peripheral blood, 7.5 to 10 ml, yielded the PBMCs. The receptor's source is a woman between 40 and 50 years old with Graves' hyperthyroidism. Sequencing used blood.

This CDR3 reads CSAKPGQGVAEAFF. The CDR3 nucleotides are TGCAGTGCTAAACCGGGACAGGGAGTCGCTGAAGCTTTCTTT. The genes are TRBV20-1 and TRBJ1-1; 9 nucleotides agree with TRBD1. The CDR3 runs to 14 residues. The V and J ends lost 4 bases and 6 bases, in that order; junction bases with no gene match: 9. Germline loops: CDR1 DFQATT, CDR2 SNEGSKA (reference sequence).